The sequence of this TCR beta chain was determined in a study of CD8+ T cells in alopecia areata. Patients with alopecia areata provided lesional scalp punch biopsies as well as peripheral blood. PBMCs provided sorted CD4+ and CD8+ T cells. RNA extraction and reverse transcription yielded cDNA as sequencing template. The table came from immunoSEQ multiplex PCR; TCRdb's copy has only in-frame clones and leaves some out. The sample records about 120,000 clones, approximately 47% being singletons. Findings and limits, study-wide: Alphabeta T cells residing in normal skin are also sequenced in scalp samples. Compared with normal scalp, lesional scalp had higher clonality and more expanded CD8+ clones.

The length of the CDR3 is 14 residues. In germline, CDR1 is SQVTM, CDR2 ANQGSEA. In regard to this clone: The target antigen is unknown. Other DNA sequences within the sample encode an identical CDR3.

The sequence was obtained from a human donor with alopecia areata. V and J are TRBV29-1 and TRBJ1-1, with D hard to call. The sequencing sample was made of NKG2D-low CD8+ T cells sorted from blood. CDR3 region: CLALVGSTISEAFF. The CDR3 DNA reads TGCTTAGCGCTGGTCGGGAGCACAATCTCAGAGGCTTTCTTT. Combining the CDR3 with reference TRBV29-1 and TRBJ1-1 gives the whole variable domain SAVISQKPSRDICQRGTSLTIQCQVDSQVTMMFWYRQQPGQSLTLIATANQGSEATYESGFVIDKFPISRPNLTFSTLTVSNMSPEDSSIYLCLALVGSTISEAFFGQGTRLTVV.